This is a list of T cell receptor beta chains from one sample in a study of vaccination effects on CD4 cells after COVID-19. These receptors' targets are unknown. Data came from immunoSEQ multiplex PCR; TCRdb stores just in-frame clones and leaves some out. The data hold roughly 24,000 clones, with about 80% observed a single time. The sample in question was CD4+ T cells from PBMCs cultured with SARS-CoV-2 spike peptides, obtained after COVID-19 vaccination. The receptors shown here come from a human donor who received a COVID-19 vaccine. Some clones in this sample may be carry-over from other donors' samples. Both conserved end residues are part of each CDR3. The D gene is left open where the match is weak. Only part of the rows carry a size: once, few, many, or a class if the clone is expanded.

J	V	D	size	length	DNA	CDR3
TRBJ1-2	TRBV4-3	-	-	16	TGCGCCAGCAGCCAAGGGAGTTGGGCGGGCCACTATGGCTACACCTTC	CASSQGSWAGHYGYTF
TRBJ1-1	TRBV12-3/TRBV12-4	-	-	13	TGTGCCAGTTGCCTCTTTGCATCCACTGAAGCTTTCTTT	CASCLFASTEAFF
TRBJ2-2	TRBV5-6	TRBD2	-	13	TGTGCCAGCAGATTGCGGGGGACCGGGGAGCTGTTTTTT	CASRLRGTGELFF
TRBJ2-4	TRBV6-5	TRBD2	-	15	TGTGCCAGCAGTTACCAGCGGGGAGCCAAAAACATTCAGTACTTC	CASSYQRGAKNIQYF
TRBJ1-5	TRBV18	TRBD1	-	16	TGTGCCAGCTCACAGGCGACAGGGGCGGTCAATCAGCCCCAGCATTTT	CASSQATGAVNQPQHF
TRBJ1-1	TRBV4-2	-	-	15	TGTGCCAGCAGCCAGAATCCGGACGGTTTACGTGAAGCTTTCTTT	CASSQNPDGLREAFF
TRBJ2-5	TRBV20-1	-	once	10	TGCAGTGCTGAAAAATTGACCCAGTACTTC	CSAEKLTQYF
TRBJ1-2	TRBV10-3	-	-	12	TGTGCCATCAGTGACACCCGCTATGGCTACACCTTC	CAISDTRYGYTF
TRBJ2-1	TRBV20-1	TRBD2	-	15	TGCAGTGCTAGTGCACCGGGACTAGCGTTAGATGAGCAGTTCTTC	CSASAPGLALDEQFF
TRBJ1-3	TRBV11-3	-	-	17	TGTGCCAGCAGCTTAGCCCCCGCAGAAGACTCTGGAAACACCATATATTTT	CASSLAPAEDSGNTIYF
TRBJ1-1	TRBV4-1	-	-	14	TGCGCCAGCAGCCAAGTTAGGGTGAACACTGAAGCTTTCTTT	CASSQVRVNTEAFF
TRBJ1-4	TRBV4-1	-	-	15	TGCGCCAGCAGCCTCGGGGGAAGCCTTAATGAAAAACTGTTTTTT	CASSLGGSLNEKLFF
TRBJ1-2	TRBV2	-	-	14	TGTGCCAGCAGTGTCGGGCCCGAAGGGGATGGCTACACCTTC	CASSVGPEGDGYTF
TRBJ2-3	TRBV29-1	-	-	13	TGCAGCGTTGATATCGCAGGGGCAGATACGCAGTATTTT	CSVDIAGADTQYF
TRBJ1-1	TRBV5-8	-	-	18	TGTGCCAGCCCTCAAGAGTGGGGCGGCCTCCAAATGAACACTGAAGCTTTCTTT	CASPQEWGGLQMNTEAFF
TRBJ1-5	TRBV6-1	-	-	15	TGTGCCAGCAGTGAATGGTGGGGGGCAGGTCAGCCCCAGCATTTT	CASSEWWGAGQPQHF
TRBJ1-2	TRBV5-1	-	-	13	TGCGCCAGCAGCCCGGACGGGGGAGATGGCTACACCTTC	CASSPDGGDGYTF
TRBJ1-1	TRBV6-6	-	-	14	TGTGCCAGCAGTTACGCGGAATCTAACACTGAAGCTTTCTTT	CASSYAESNTEAFF
TRBJ1-4	TRBV18	-	-	15	TGTGCCAGCTCACTCGACAGATTTGTTAATGAAAAACTGTTTTTT	CASSLDRFVNEKLFF
TRBJ2-5	TRBV6-1	-	-	16	TGTGCCAGCAGTGAAGCGCGAGGGGCCCGGGGAAAGACCCAGTACTTC	CASSEARGARGKTQYF
TRBJ2-4	TRBV7-8	-	once	14	TGTGCCAGCAGCTTATACCTAGCCAAAAACATTCAGTACTTC	CASSLYLAKNIQYF
TRBJ2-5	TRBV5-1	TRBD1	-	16	TGCGCCAGCAGCCAATCGGGACAGGGGAGGGTCGAGACCCAGTACTTC	CASSQSGQGRVETQYF
TRBJ2-3	TRBV5-4	-	-	15	TGTGCCAGCAGCTTGGTGGGACGGACCCGGAATACGCAGTATTTT	CASSLVGRTRNTQYF